This T cell receptor (beta chain) originates from a study of regulatory T cells in long-lasting Graves disease. In this sample, this clonotype turned up many times. The antigen is unknown. V lost 3 bases, J lost 2 bases, and 10 bases lay in between. The CDR3 is 14 amino acids. Germline V CDR1 and CDR2: KGHSH, LQKENI. Time point meaning: newly diagnosed GD, antithyroid drugs for less than 3 months. The TCR library was made from RNA that had been extracted from PBMCs in TRIzol. The study, taken as a whole, reports: Relative to newly diagnosed Graves' patients, persistent ones had lower TCR diversity.

Building of the TCR beta libraries involved iRepertoire HTBI primers and Arm-PCR of CDR3 regions. TCRdb processed the multiplex PCR reads anew with MiXCR; each CDR3 protein has one entry. The sample shows 500,000 or so distinct CDR3 sequences, around 15% of them seen only once. These data were also filed under a second study, of T cells in Graves' hyperthyroidism and ophthalmopathy. This second report adds: The model forecast ophthalmopathy, anticipating it by a median about 6.5 months before onset.

This chain links TRBV18 with TRBJ1-2, with D perhaps TRBD1 (5 bases). This specimen consisted of peripheral blood mononuclear cells (PBMCs), obtained at new diagnosis, from a patient treated with antithyroid drugs. The receptor was isolated from a woman aged 45-65 years with Graves disease. The CDR3 DNA reads TGTGCCAGCTCACCTCCGGGACCGAACTATGGCTACACCTTC. Translated: CASSPPGPNYGYTF.